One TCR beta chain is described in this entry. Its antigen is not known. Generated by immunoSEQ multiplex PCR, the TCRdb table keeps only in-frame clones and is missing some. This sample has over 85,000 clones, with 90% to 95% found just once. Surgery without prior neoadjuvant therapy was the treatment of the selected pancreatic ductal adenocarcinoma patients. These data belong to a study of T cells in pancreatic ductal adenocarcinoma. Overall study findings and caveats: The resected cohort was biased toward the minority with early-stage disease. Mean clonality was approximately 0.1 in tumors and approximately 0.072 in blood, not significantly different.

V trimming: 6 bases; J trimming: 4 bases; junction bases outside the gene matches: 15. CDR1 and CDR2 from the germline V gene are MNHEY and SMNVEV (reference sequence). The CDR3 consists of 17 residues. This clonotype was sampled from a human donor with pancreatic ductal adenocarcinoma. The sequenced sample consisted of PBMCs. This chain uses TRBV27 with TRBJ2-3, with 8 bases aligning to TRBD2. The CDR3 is CASSRPGLAGPPDTQYF. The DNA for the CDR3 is TGTGCCAGCAGCCGACCCGGACTAGCCGGTCCGCCAGATACGCAGTATTTT.